The 23 T cell receptor beta chains below were found in one sample sequenced in a study of blood T cell repertoires in COVID-19. Method: immunoSEQ multiplex PCR; TCRdb's copy keeps in-frame clones and lacks some. This table has 57,000 or so clones, about 70% appearing once. The material sequenced was peripheral blood. These receptors were collected from a man in his forties or fifties with active or convalescent COVID-19.

CDR3 nucleotides: TGTGCCAGCAGCTTGGCTGACGATAGCGGTCAGCCCCAGCATTTT. Translation gives CASSLADDSGQPQHF. This chain connects TRBV7-8 to TRBJ1-5; D not certain. Germline V lookup: CDR1 SGHVS, CDR2 FQNEAQ. The V gene lost 3 bases and the J gene lost 6 bases, with 15 bases spanning the gap. This CDR3 is built from 15 residues.

V gene TRBV12-3 or TRBV12-4 combines with J gene TRBJ1-2; D perhaps matches TRBD1 (6 bases). The CDR3 runs 13 residues. V lost 5 bases to trimming and J lost 8 bases, with 15 bases between them. The CDR3 is CASSLNRDTGYTF. The CDR3 bases are TGTGCCAGCAGTCTCAACAGGGACACCGGCTACACCTTC.

The CDR3 reads CASRATGSGELFF. Here the CDR3 DNA reads TGTGCCAGCAGGGCTACTGGGAGCGGGGAGCTGTTTTTT. V usage is TRBV6-5 and J usage is TRBJ2-2, with D perhaps matching TRBD2 (5 bases). Trimming cost V 6 bases and J 7 bases, with 12 bases left between them. Germline CDR1 is MNHEY and CDR2 is SVGAGI. The CDR3 is 13 amino acids.

The V call is TRBV5-1, the J call TRBJ2-7, with 9 bases matching TRBD1. The CDR3 runs 14 residues. Unmatched junction bases numbered 5, after V lost 2 bases and J lost 5 bases. The germline CDR1 and CDR2 sequences are SGHRS and YFSETQ. CDR3 sequence reads: CASSLRGTGHEQYF. CDR3 nucleotides: TGCGCCAGCAGCTTAAGAGGGACAGGGCACGAGCAGTACTTC.

The chain has TRBV27 and TRBJ1-2; D not resolved. Trimming took off 5 bases at V and 2 bases at J, with 12 bases between the two ends. The CDR3 length is 14 residues. Germline V gene data show CDR1 as MNHEY and CDR2 as SMNVEV (reference sequence). CDR3 in amino acids: CASSTTSENYGYTF. CDR3 DNA sequence: TGTGCCAGCAGTACCACCTCGGAGAACTATGGCTACACCTTC.

The genes are TRBV18 and TRBJ2-7, with TRBD2 as a possible D gene (7 bases). Per germline, CDR1 KGHSH and CDR2 LQKENI. The CDR3 spans 14 residues. Trimming removed 8 bases from V and 4 bases from J, with 18 bases in between. The CDR3 is CASRGGASSYEQYF. The CDR3 coding sequence is TGTGCCAGCCGTGGGGGGGCGTCTAGTTACGAGCAGTACTTC.

The rearrangement joins TRBV7-8 to TRBJ2-3; D may be TRBD2 (5 bases). V lost 3 bases, J lost 1 base, and 11 bases lay in between. CDR3 size: 15 residues. Germline CDR1 and CDR2: SGHVS and FQNEAQ. The CDR3 nucleotides read TGTGCCAGCAGCTTGGCAGCGGCCGGCACAGATACGCAGTATTTT. As protein: CASSLAAAGTDTQYF.

The chain's CDR3 is CASSVSDGGPTGELFF. DNA for the CDR3: TGTGCCAGCAGCGTAAGCGACGGGGGTCCTACCGGGGAGCTGTTTTTT. The chain employs TRBV9 and TRBJ2-2, with D possibly being TRBD2 (6 bases). The V gene lost 1 base and the J gene lost 5 bases, with 15 bases spanning the gap. CDR3 length: 16 residues. CDR1 and CDR2 from the germline V gene are SGDLS and YYNGEE.

This clone was detected only once. Here the CDR3 DNA reads TGTGCCACCAGTGACTCGACGGATCCCCGAGGGAACACCGGGGAGCTGTTTTTT. This sequence encodes CATSDSTDPRGNTGELFF. This sequence joins TRBV24-1 and TRBJ2-2, with no clear D. The V end was cut by 4 bases, the J end by 1 base, with 18 bases between. The CDR3 length is 18 residues. Germline CDR1 KGHDR, CDR2 SFDVKD.

The V and J genes are TRBV10-3 and TRBJ1-2; possible D gene TRBD1, 6 bases. With 4 bases removed from V and 5 bases from J, the gap between germline ends came to 17 bases. The CDR3 has 15 residues. The germline CDR1 and CDR2 sequences are ENHRY and SYGVKD. This CDR3 is CAISAGQDSLYGYTF. In DNA, the CDR3 is TGTGCCATCAGTGCGGGTCAGGACAGCCTTTATGGCTACACCTTC.

V and J are TRBV3-1 (or the pseudogene TRBV3-2) and TRBJ2-1; 7 positions match TRBD2. The trim removed 4 bases at V and 9 bases at J, leaving 9 bases unmatched. The germline gives CDR1 LGHDT, CDR2 YNNKEL (reference sequence). This CDR3 is built from 14 residues. CDR3 coding DNA: TGTGCCAGCAGCCCGTGGGGAGGGGCACTTGAGCAGTTCTTC. Its protein is CASSPWGGALEQFF.

The chain uses TRBV4-1 and TRBJ1-5, with D perhaps TRBD1 (6 bases). Germline lookup yields CDR1 MGHRA and CDR2 YSYEKL. The V gene lost 2 bases and the J gene lost 1 base, with 9 bases spanning the gap. This CDR3 is built from 15 residues. In nucleotides, the CDR3 is TGCGCCAGCAGCCAACTTGACAGGAGCAATCAGCCCCAGCATTTT. This codes for CASSQLDRSNQPQHF.

A note on this clone: At one end the junction does not follow the germline gene, possibly because of a read error. The chain links TRBV19 to TRBJ2-1; 8 bases line up with TRBD2. The CDR3 length is 10 residues. Germline V gene lookup returns CDR1 LNHDA and CDR2 SQIVND (reference sequence). The CDR3 DNA reads as TGTGCCAGGGAAACTAGCGGTCGGGTCTTC. Its protein is CARETSGRVF. Full variable domain (outside the CDR3, taken from reference TRBV19 and TRBJ2-1): DGGITQSPKYLFRKEGQNVTLSCEQNLNHDAMYWYRQDPGQGLRLIYYSQIVNDFQKGDIAEGYSVSREKKESFPLTVTSAQKNPTAFYLCARETSGRVFGPGTRLTVL.

The V and J genes are TRBV29-1 and TRBJ2-2, with TRBD2 as a possible D gene (5 bases). Germline V lookup: CDR1 SQVTM, CDR2 ANQGSEA. The CDR3 length is 17 residues. The V gene lost 0 bases and the J gene lost 4 bases, with 18 bases spanning the gap. This CDR3 is CSVEEGNLASTTGELFF. CDR3 coding DNA: TGCAGCGTTGAAGAAGGCAACCTAGCAAGTACCACCGGGGAGCTGTTTTTT.

The chain combines TRBV10-3 with TRBJ1-5, with D perhaps TRBD1 (5 bases). Looked up from germline, CDR1 is ENHRY and CDR2 is SYGVKD. This CDR3 comprises 15 residues. V was pared by 3 bases and J by 4 bases, with 13 bases between. CDR3 bases: TGTGCCATCAGTGATCCGGGGGGGGTTAATCAGCCCCAGCATTTT. Amino acids: CAISDPGGVNQPQHF.

The chain is built from TRBV21-1 and TRBJ2-5; the table calls TRBD2, which could not be checked here. TRBV21-1 is noted as a pseudogene. The CDR3 extends over 17 amino acids. The CDR3 loop is CASSKPGVCRLQETQYF. CDR3 nucleotides: TGTGCCAGCAGTAAGCCCGGGGTCTGTCGTCTCCAAGAGACCCAGTACTTC.

V usage is TRBV3-1 (or the pseudogene TRBV3-2) and J usage is TRBJ2-5, with TRBD1 identical over 9 bases. CDR3 length equals 16 residues. Germline V gene lookup returns CDR1 LGHDT and CDR2 YNNKEL (reference sequence). V gave up 4 bases and J gave up 5 bases; unmatched junction bases: 11. The CDR3 region is CASSRRQTGGAETQYF. DNA for the CDR3: TGTGCCAGCAGCCGAAGGCAAACAGGGGGCGCCGAGACCCAGTACTTC.

V gene TRBV27 combines with J gene TRBJ1-2; 9 bases align to TRBD1. The germline V gene has CDR1 MNHEY and CDR2 SMNVEV (reference sequence). The CDR3 has 14 amino acids. The junction had 5 bases not matched to a gene; V was cut back by 2 bases and J by 7 bases. This CDR3 is CASSLGTGSLGYTF. In DNA, the CDR3 is TGTGCCAGCAGTTTAGGGACAGGGTCCCTTGGCTACACCTTC.

The chain couples TRBV28 to TRBJ1-2, with unresolved D. The V and J ends lost 5 bases and 8 bases respectively, with 15 bases between them. Per germline, CDR1 MDHEN and CDR2 SYDVKM. This CDR3 spans 13 amino acids. CDR3: CASSSLAAGGYTF. The CDR3 bases are TGTGCCAGCAGTAGCCTTGCGGCGGGGGGCTACACCTTC.

The chain carries TRBV7-3 and TRBJ2-3, with 8 positions matching TRBD2. Germline V gene sequence: CDR1 SGHTA, CDR2 FQGTGA. CDR3 length: 15 residues. Trimming at V came to 1 base and at J to 5 bases, leaving 5 bases not matched to a gene. CDR3 region: CASSLRGLAGDTQYF. The CDR3 DNA reads TGTGCCAGCAGCTTAAGGGGCCTAGCGGGAGATACGCAGTATTTT.

The chain has TRBV7-3 and TRBJ1-1, with 7 bases matching TRBD1. Germline V gene sequence: CDR1 SGHTA, CDR2 FQGTGA. The CDR3 is made up of 18 amino acids. V dropped 1 base and J dropped 5; count of bases not matched to a gene: 16. The CDR3 sequence is CASSLRRGQGSFFTEAFF. Written as DNA, the CDR3 is TGTGCCAGCAGCTTAAGGAGGGGGCAGGGATCGTTTTTTACTGAAGCTTTCTTT.

The J gene is TRBJ2-3, the V gene TRBV7-2; TRBD2 matches at 8 bases. CDR3 length: 14 residues. Germline-derived CDR1 and CDR2 are SGHTA and FQGNSA. J was trimmed by 6 bases and V by 5 bases; bases with no gene match: 7. The DNA of the CDR3 is TGTGCCAGCAGCGTAGTGGGACTAGTCGATACGCAGTATTTT. Residues: CASSVVGLVDTQYF.

This clone was seen more than once but under ten times. The V and J genes are TRBV5-6 and TRBJ1-1, with TRBD1 as a possible D gene (5 bases). The CDR3 runs 13 residues. Germline-derived CDR1 and CDR2 are SGHDT and YYEEEE. V was trimmed by 2 bases and J by 1 base, leaving 6 bases between them. CDR3 in amino acids: CASSFDRNTEAFF. The CDR3 coding sequence is TGTGCCAGCAGCTTCGACAGGAACACTGAAGCTTTCTTT.